Included here is one T cell receptor (beta chain) sequence, with context. This entry is derived from a study of blood T cell repertoires in COVID-19. Germline values: CDR1 MNHEY, CDR2 SVGAGI. The CDR3 loop spans 14 amino acids. V was clipped by 8 bases and J by 4 bases; unmatched bases: 9. In the study's own analysis: Nucleated cell counts were estimated from reference gene primer amplification. Repertoires were generated with immunoSEQ multiplex PCR, while TCRdb's copy carries only in-frame clones and drops some. That table gives V, J and clone size, and the DNA gave D and trimming. This table holds 65,000 to 95,000 clones, nearly 90% found once.

The rearrangement links TRBV6-5 to TRBJ1-1; TRBD1 aligns across 8 bases. This receptor was obtained from an older man with acute or convalescent COVID-19. Material: peripheral blood. In nucleotides, the CDR3 is TGTGCCAGCTCCCCAGGGGGCGTTGGCACTGAAGCTTTCTTT. Protein sequence: CASSPGGVGTEAFF.